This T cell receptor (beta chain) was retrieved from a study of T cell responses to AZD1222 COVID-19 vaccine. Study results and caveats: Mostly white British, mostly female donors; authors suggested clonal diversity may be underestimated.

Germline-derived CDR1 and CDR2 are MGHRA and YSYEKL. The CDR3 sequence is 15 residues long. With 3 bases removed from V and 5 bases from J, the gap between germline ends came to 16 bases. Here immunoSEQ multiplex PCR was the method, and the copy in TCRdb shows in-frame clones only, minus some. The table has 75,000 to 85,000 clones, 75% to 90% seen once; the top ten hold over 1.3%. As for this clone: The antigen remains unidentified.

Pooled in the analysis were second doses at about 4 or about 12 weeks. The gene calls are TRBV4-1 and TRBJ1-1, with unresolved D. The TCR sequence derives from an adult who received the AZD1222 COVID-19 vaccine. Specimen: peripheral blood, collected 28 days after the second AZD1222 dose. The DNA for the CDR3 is TGCGCCAGCAGCCAGACTCAGCTAACTTATACTGAAGCTTTCTTT. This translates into CASSQTQLTYTEAFF.